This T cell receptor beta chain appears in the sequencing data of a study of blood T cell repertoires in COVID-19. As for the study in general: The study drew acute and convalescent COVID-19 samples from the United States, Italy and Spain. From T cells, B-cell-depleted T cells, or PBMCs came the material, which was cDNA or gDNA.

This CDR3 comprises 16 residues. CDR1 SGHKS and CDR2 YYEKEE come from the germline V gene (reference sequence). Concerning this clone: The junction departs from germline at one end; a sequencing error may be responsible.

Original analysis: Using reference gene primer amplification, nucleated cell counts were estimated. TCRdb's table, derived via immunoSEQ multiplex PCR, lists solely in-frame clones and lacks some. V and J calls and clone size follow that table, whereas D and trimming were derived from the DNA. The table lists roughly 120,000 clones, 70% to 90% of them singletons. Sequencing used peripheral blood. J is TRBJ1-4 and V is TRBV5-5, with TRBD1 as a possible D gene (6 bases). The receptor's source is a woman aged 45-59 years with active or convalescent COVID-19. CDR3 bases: TGTGCCAGCAGTTTGGAGGGGGACGGCCCATATGAAAAACTGTTTTTT. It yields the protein CASSLEGDGPYEKLFF. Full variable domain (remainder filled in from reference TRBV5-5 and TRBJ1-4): DAGVTQSPTHLIKTRGQQVTLRCSPISGHKSVSWYQQVLGQGPQFIFQYYEKEERGRGNFPDRFSARQFPNYSSELNVNALLLGDSALYLCASSLEGDGPYEKLFFGSGTQLSVL.